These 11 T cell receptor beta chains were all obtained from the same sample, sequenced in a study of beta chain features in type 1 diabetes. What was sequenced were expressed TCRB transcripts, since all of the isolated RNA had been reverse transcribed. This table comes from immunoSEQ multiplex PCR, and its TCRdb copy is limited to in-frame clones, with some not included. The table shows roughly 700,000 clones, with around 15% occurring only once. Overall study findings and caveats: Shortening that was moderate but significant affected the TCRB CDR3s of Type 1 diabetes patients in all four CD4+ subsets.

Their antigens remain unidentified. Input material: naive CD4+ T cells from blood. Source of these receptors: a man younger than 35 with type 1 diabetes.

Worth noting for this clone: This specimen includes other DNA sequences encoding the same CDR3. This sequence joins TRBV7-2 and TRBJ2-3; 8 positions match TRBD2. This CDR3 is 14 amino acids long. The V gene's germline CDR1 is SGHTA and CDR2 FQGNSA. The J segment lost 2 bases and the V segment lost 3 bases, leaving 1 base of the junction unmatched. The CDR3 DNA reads TGTGCCAGCAGCTTCGGACTAGCCACAGATACGCAGTATTTT. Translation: CASSFGLATDTQYF.

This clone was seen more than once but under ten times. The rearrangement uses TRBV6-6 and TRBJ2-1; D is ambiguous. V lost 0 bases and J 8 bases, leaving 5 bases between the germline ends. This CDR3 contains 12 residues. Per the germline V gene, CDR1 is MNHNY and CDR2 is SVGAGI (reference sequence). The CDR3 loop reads CASSYSGHEQFF. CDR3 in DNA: TGTGCCAGCAGTTACTCAGGTCATGAGCAGTTCTTC.

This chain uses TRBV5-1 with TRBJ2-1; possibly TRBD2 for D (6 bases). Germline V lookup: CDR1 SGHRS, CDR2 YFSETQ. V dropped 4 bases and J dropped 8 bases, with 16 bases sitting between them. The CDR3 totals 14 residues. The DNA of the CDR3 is TGCGCCAGCAGCCCCGGAGGGGTGACGGATGAGCAGTTCTTC. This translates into CASSPGGVTDEQFF.

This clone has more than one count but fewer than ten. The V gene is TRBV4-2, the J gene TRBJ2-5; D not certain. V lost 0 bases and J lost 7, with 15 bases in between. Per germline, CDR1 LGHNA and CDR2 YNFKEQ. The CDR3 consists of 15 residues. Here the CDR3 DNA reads TGTGCCAGCAGCCAAGATCGGACGAACTCGAGGACCCAGTACTTC. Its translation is CASSQDRTNSRTQYF.

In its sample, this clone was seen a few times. In DNA form, the CDR3 reads TGCGCCAGCAGCCTTCAGCGGGATAATGAAAAACTGTTTTTT. Translated: CASSLQRDNEKLFF. The chain couples TRBV5-1 to TRBJ1-4; D call uncertain. The germline V gene encodes CDR1 SGHRS and CDR2 YFSETQ. The CDR3 has 14 residues. V lost 4 bases to trimming and J lost 4 bases, with 11 bases between them.

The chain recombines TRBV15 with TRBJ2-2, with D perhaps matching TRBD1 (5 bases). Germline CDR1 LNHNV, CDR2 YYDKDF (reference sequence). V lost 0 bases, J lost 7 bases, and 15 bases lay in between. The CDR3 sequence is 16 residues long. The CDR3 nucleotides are TGTGCCACCAGCAGAGAGGTGCAGGGTGGTGGCGGGGAGCTGTTTTTT. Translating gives CATSREVQGGGGELFF. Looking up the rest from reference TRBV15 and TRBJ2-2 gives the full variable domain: DAMVIQNPRYQVTQFGKPVTLSCSQTLNHNVMYWYQQKSSQAPKLLFHYYDKDFNNEADTPDNFQSRRPNTSFCFLDIRSPGLGDTAMYLCATSREVQGGGGELFFGEGSRLTVL.

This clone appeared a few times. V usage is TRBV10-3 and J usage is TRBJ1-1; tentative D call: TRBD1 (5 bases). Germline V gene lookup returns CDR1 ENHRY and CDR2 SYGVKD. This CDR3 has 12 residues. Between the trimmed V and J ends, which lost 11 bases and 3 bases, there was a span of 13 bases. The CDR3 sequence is CAVRGIDTEAFF. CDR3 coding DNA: TGTGCCGTGCGGGGCATAGACACTGAAGCTTTCTTT.

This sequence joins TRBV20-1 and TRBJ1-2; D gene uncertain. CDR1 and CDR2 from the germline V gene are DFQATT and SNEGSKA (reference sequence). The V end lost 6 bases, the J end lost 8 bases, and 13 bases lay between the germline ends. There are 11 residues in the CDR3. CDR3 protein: CSAFLAGGYTF. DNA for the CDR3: TGCAGTGCGTTTTTGGCTGGGGGCTACACCTTC.

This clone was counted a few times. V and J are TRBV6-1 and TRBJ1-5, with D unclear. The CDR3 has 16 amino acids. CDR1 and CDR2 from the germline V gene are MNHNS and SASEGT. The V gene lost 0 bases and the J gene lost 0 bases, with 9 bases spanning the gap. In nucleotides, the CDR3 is TGTGCCAGCAGTGAAGCAAGGGAACTTAGCAATCAGCCCCAGCATTTT. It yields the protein CASSEARELSNQPQHF.

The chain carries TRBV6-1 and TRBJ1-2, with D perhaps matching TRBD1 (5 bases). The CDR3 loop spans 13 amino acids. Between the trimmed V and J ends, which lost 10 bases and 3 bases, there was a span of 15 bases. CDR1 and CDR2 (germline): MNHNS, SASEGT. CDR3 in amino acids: CATRDPSDYGYTF. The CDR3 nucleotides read TGTGCCACCCGGGACCCTTCGGACTATGGCTACACCTTC.

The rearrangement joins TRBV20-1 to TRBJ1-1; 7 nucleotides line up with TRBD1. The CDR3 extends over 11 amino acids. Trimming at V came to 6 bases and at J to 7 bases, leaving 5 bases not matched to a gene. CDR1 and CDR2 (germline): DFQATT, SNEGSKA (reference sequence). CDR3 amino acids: CSAPDRFEAFF. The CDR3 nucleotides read TGCAGTGCCCCGGACAGGTTTGAAGCTTTCTTT.